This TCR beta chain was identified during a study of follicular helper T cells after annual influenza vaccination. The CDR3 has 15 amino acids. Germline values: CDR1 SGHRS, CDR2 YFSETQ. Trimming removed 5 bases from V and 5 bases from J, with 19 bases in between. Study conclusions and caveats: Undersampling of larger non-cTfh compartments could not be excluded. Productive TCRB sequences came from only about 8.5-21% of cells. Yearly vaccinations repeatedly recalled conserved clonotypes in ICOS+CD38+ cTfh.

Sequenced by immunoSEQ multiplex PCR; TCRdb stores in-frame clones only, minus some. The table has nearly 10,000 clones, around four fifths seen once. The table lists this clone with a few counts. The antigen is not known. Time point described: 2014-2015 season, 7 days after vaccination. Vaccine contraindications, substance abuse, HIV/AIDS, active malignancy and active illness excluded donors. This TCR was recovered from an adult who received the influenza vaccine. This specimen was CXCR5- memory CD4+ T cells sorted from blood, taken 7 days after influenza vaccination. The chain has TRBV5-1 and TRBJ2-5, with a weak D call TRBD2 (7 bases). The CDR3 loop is CASRGGGSTWETQYF. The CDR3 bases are TGCGCCAGCAGAGGGGGGGGCTCAACGTGGGAGACCCAGTACTTC.